These T cell receptor beta chains were read from a single sample in a study of blood T cell repertoires in COVID-19. TCRdb's table, derived via immunoSEQ multiplex PCR, lists solely in-frame clones and lacks some. The data hold more than 130,000 clones, with roughly 86% observed a single time. Sequenced material: peripheral blood. The receptor set was obtained from a man aged 45-65 years with active or convalescent COVID-19. CDR3s include the opening cysteine and the closing phenylalanine or tryptophan. The D gene is left open where the match is weak. Rows give clone size only sometimes, using once, few, many, or a class for an expanded clone.

clone size | J gene | V gene | D gene | CDR3 protein | CDR3 DNA
NA | TRBJ2-2 | TRBV6-4 | NA | CASTPAPGTGELFF | TGTGCCAGCACCCCCGCCCCCGGGACCGGGGAGCTGTTTTTT
NA | TRBJ2-1 | TRBV7-3 | NA | CASSPRVGGKAYNEQFF | TGTGCCAGCAGCCCCAGGGTAGGCGGGAAGGCCTACAATGAGCAGTTCTTC
NA | TRBJ2-6 | TRBV7-9 | NA | CASSFGQAGANVLTF | TGTGCCAGCAGCTTTGGGCAGGCTGGGGCCAACGTCCTGACTTTC
NA | TRBJ1-4 | TRBV5-1 | TRBD1 | CASSTLGQGVNNEKLFF | TGCGCCAGCAGCACGCTGGGACAGGGAGTCAATAATGAAAAACTGTTTTTT
once | TRBJ2-1 | TRBV19 | TRBD1 | CASSSRQGDEQFF | TGTGCCAGTAGTTCTAGACAGGGGGATGAGCAGTTCTTC
NA | TRBJ2-1 | TRBV6-5 | TRBD2 | CASSYDLAGRNEQFF | TGTGCCAGCAGTTACGACCTAGCGGGACGTAATGAGCAGTTCTTC
NA | TRBJ1-1 | TRBV28 | NA | CASSLLRVDLEAFF | TGTGCCAGCAGTCTCCTCAGGGTTGACCTCGAAGCTTTCTTT
NA | TRBJ2-7 | TRBV7-8 | TRBD2 | CASSLEWTRHYEQYF | TGTGCCAGCAGCTTAGAGTGGACTAGACACTACGAGCAGTACTTC
NA | TRBJ2-1 | TRBV28 | TRBD2 | CASSLSGRVYNEQFF | TGTGCCAGCAGCTTGAGCGGGAGAGTGTACAATGAGCAGTTCTTC
NA | TRBJ2-5 | TRBV7-7 | NA | CASSHGGRQETQYF | TGTGCTAGCAGCCACGGGGGGCGGCAAGAGACCCAGTACTTC
once | TRBJ2-3 | TRBV9 | NA | CASSIGQITDTQYF | TGTGCCAGCAGCATAGGACAGATTACAGATACGCAGTATTTT
NA | TRBJ1-1 | TRBV12-3/TRBV12-4 | NA | CASRAAAGTEAFF | TGTGCCAGCAGGGCCGCGGCCGGCACTGAAGCTTTCTTT
NA | TRBJ1-5 | TRBV28 | TRBD1 | CASSWEMGQIQPQHF | TGTGCCAGCAGTTGGGAGATGGGACAGATTCAGCCCCAGCATTTT
NA | TRBJ2-2 | TRBV19 | NA | CASSRANTGELFF | TGTGCCAGTAGTAGGGCTAACACCGGGGAGCTGTTTTTT
NA | TRBJ2-7 | TRBV3-1/TRBV3-2 | NA | CASRDSPGALVF | TGTGCCAGCAGGGACAGCCCCGGAGCGTTGGTCTTC
NA | TRBJ1-2 | TRBV5-4 | NA | CASSSPTGDYYGYTF | TGTGCCAGCAGCTCCCCGACAGGAGATTACTATGGCTACACCTTC
once | TRBJ2-1 | TRBV10-2 | TRBD2 | CASTRSGGVQHEQFF | TGCGCCAGCACCCGTTCGGGGGGAGTTCAACATGAGCAGTTCTTC
NA | TRBJ2-3 | TRBV27 | TRBD2 | CASSLFAGTSGRHTQYF | TGTGCCAGCAGTTTATTCGCCGGGACTAGCGGGAGGCATACGCAGTATTTT
few | TRBJ1-4 | TRBV5-7 | NA | CASSRTNEKLFF | TGTGCCAGCAGTAGAACTAATGAAAAACTGTTTTTT
NA | TRBJ2-7 | TRBV18 | TRBD1 | CASSPRQGASSYEQYF | TGTGCCAGCTCACCCAGACAGGGGGCGAGCTCCTACGAGCAGTACTTC
NA | TRBJ2-3 | TRBV19 | NA | CASSPGATDTQYF | TGTGCCAGTTCCCCAGGGGCAACAGATACGCAGTATTTT
NA | TRBJ1-5 | TRBV21-1 | NA | CASSKGQGGSNQPQHF | TGTGCCAGCAGCAAAGGGCAGGGGGGTAGCAATCAGCCCCAGCATTTT
NA | TRBJ2-7 | TRBV3-1/TRBV3-2 | TRBD2 | CASSQEGLVAYEQYF | TGTGCCAGCAGCCAAGAGGGACTAGTCGCCTACGAGCAGTACTTC
NA | TRBJ1-6 | TRBV7-2 | NA | CASSLAGRQGWASYNSPLHF | TGTGCCAGCAGCTTAGCTGGCAGGCAGGGATGGGCCTCCTATAATTCACCCCTCCACTTT
few | TRBJ2-7 | TRBV15 | TRBD2 | CATSRGASGSYEQYF | TGTGCCACCAGCAGAGGGGCTAGCGGGTCCTACGAGCAGTACTTC
NA | TRBJ2-3 | TRBV21-1 | NA | CASSFLAGGRTDTQYF | TGTGCCAGCAGCTTCTTAGCGGGAGGGAGGACAGATACGCAGTATTTT
NA | TRBJ2-1 | TRBV5-5 | TRBD2 | CASRPGTSLIFSYNEQFF | TGTGCCAGCAGACCCGGGACTAGCCTTATATTCTCCTACAATGAGCAGTTCTTC
NA | TRBJ2-7 | TRBV19 | TRBD1 | CASSAGQGAFYEQYF | TGTGCCAGTAGTGCGGGACAGGGGGCTTTCTACGAGCAGTACTTC